These 7 T cell receptor beta chains were sequenced from one sample in a study of T cell responses to AZD1222 COVID-19 vaccine. The data were produced by immunoSEQ multiplex PCR, yet TCRdb's version contains in-frame clones alone and is incomplete. The repertoire holds about 160,000 clones, with 92% as singletons. Sequencing used peripheral blood, obtained on day 0 of MenACWY control vaccination. The receptor source for this set is an adult in good health.

V is TRBV20-1 and J is TRBJ1-2; a possible D gene is TRBD1 (5 bases). V lost 5 bases and J 5 bases, leaving 9 bases between the germline ends. From germline, CDR1 is DFQATT and CDR2 SNEGSKA (reference sequence). The CDR3 is 11 residues long. CDR3 coding DNA: TGCAGTGCTTACAGGAGGTATGGCTACACCTTC. Amino acids: CSAYRRYGYTF.

The chain recombines TRBV5-1 with TRBJ2-1; D unclear. The CDR3 consists of 15 residues. The V gene's germline CDR1 is SGHRS and CDR2 YFSETQ. The V end was cut by 0 bases, the J end by 1 base, with 8 bases between. The chain's CDR3 is CASSLGWGSYNEQFF. CDR3 DNA sequence: TGCGCCAGCAGCTTGGGCTGGGGATCCTACAATGAGCAGTTCTTC.

This sequence joins TRBV6-4 and TRBJ2-7; no clear D. The CDR3 is 14 amino acids. The germline V gene has CDR1 MRHNA and CDR2 SNTAGT. V lost 7 bases and J 4 bases, leaving 17 bases between the germline ends. The CDR3 DNA reads TGTGCCAGCACCCCAAGCCAGAGAGATTACGAGCAGTACTTC. It specifies CASTPSQRDYEQYF.

The CDR3 bases are TGTGCCAGCCGGGGGCGCGGGAGGGATTGGGAGACCCAGTACTTC. This encodes CASRGRGRDWETQYF. The chain employs TRBV6-6 and TRBJ2-5; 9 bases are shared with TRBD2. Unmatched junction bases numbered 12, after V lost 8 bases and J lost 5 bases. The length of the CDR3 is 15 residues. Germline V lookup: CDR1 MNHNY, CDR2 SVGAGI (reference sequence).

V and J are TRBV4-1 and TRBJ1-5; D possibly corresponds to TRBD1 (5 bases). V dropped 4 bases and J dropped 3 bases, with 16 bases sitting between them. Germline V gene data show CDR1 as MGHRA and CDR2 as YSYEKL. This CDR3 is 16 amino acids long. The CDR3 spells CASSPWGDADNQPQHF. In DNA form, the CDR3 reads TGCGCCAGCAGCCCATGGGGGGATGCTGACAATCAGCCCCAGCATTTT.

This clone was detected only once. The chain combines TRBV5-6 with TRBJ1-1; D may be TRBD1 (6 bases). CDR3 length equals 16 residues. Germline CDR1 is SGHDT and CDR2 is YYEEEE. V was shortened by 0 bases and J by 0 bases, with 12 bases between the two germline ends. This CDR3 reads CASSLAGTLMNTEAFF. CDR3 DNA sequence: TGTGCCAGCAGCTTGGCTGGGACACTGATGAACACTGAAGCTTTCTTT.

This chain connects TRBV3-1 (or the pseudogene TRBV3-2) to TRBJ1-1; D may be TRBD1 (6 bases). The CDR3 length is 13 residues. Trimming took off 3 bases at V and 4 bases at J, with 9 bases between the two ends. Per the germline V gene, CDR1 is LGHDT and CDR2 is YNNKEL (reference sequence). The CDR3 region is CASSQGGATEAFF. For the CDR3, the DNA is TGTGCCAGCAGCCAGGGGGGGGCCACTGAAGCTTTCTTT.